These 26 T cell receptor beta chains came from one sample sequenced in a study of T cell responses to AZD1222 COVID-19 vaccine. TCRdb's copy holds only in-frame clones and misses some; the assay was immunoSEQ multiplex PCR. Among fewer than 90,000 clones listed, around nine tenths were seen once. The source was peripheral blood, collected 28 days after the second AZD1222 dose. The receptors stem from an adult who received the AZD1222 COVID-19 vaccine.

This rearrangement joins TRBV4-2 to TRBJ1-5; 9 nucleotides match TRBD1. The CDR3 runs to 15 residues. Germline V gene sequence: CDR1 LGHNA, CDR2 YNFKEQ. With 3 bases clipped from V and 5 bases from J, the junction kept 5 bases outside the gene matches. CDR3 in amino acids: CASSHPGQGDQPQHF. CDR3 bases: TGTGCCAGCAGCCACCCGGGACAGGGTGATCAGCCCCAGCATTTT.

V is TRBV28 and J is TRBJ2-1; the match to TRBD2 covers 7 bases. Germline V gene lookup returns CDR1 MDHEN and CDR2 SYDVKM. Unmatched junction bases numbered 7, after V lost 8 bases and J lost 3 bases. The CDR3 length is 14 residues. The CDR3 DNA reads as TGTGCCAGCTTGGGGAGGGGAAGCTACAATGAGCAGTTCTTC. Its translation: CASLGRGSYNEQFF.

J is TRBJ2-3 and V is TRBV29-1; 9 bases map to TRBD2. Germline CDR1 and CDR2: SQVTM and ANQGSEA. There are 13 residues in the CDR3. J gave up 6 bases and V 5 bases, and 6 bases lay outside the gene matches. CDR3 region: CSVKPGLADTQYF. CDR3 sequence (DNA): TGCAGCGTTAAGCCAGGACTAGCGGATACGCAGTATTTT.

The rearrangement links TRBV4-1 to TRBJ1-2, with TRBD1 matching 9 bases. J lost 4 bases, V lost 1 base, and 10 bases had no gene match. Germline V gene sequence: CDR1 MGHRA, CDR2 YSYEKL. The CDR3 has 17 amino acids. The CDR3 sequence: CASSQAAPGTGTYGYTF. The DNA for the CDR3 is TGCGCCAGCAGCCAAGCGGCCCCCGGGACAGGGACCTATGGCTACACCTTC.

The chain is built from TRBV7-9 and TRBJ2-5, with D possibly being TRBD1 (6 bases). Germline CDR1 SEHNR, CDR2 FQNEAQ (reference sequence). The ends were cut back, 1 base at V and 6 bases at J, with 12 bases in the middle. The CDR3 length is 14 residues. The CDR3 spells CASSLDREMKTQYF. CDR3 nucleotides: TGTGCCAGCAGCTTAGACAGGGAGATGAAGACCCAGTACTTC.

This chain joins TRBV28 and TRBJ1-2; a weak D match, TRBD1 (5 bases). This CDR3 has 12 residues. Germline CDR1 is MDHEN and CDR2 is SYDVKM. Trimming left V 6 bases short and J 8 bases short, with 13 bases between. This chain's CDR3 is CASSRGLIGYTF. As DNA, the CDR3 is TGTGCCAGCAGCCGGGGACTTATCGGCTACACCTTC.

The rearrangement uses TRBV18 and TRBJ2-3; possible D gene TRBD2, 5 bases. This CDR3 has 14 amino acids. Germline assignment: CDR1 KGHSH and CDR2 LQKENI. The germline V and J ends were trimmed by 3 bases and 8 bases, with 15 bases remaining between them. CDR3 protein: CASSPSSPSGTQYF. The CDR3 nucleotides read TGTGCCAGCTCACCGTCTAGCCCCTCTGGTACGCAGTATTTT. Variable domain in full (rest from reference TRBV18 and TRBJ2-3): NAGVMQNPRHLVRRRGQEARLRCSPMKGHSHVYWYRQLPEEGLKFMVYLQKENIIDESGMPKERFSAEFPKEGPSILRIQQVVRGDSAAYFCASSPSSPSGTQYFGPGTRLTVL.

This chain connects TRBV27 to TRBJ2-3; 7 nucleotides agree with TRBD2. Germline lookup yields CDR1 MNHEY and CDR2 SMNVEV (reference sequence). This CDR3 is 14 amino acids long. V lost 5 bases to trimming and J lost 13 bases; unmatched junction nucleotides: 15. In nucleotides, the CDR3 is TGTGCCAGCAGTACAACCGGGGGTGGACTAGAGGAGTATTTT. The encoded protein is CASSTTGGGLEEYF.

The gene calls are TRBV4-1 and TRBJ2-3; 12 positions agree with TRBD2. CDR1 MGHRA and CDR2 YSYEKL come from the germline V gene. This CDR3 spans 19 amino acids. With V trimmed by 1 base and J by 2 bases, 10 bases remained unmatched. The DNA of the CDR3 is TGCGCCAGCAGCCAAGCAGGGCTAGCGGGGGGGTTTATCACAGATACGCAGTATTTT. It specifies CASSQAGLAGGFITDTQYF.

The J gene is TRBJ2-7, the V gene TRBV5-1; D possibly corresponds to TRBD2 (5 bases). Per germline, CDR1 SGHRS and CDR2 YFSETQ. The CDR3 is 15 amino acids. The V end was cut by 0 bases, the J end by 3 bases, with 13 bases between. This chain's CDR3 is CASSLGSGKGYEQYF. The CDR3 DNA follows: TGCGCCAGCAGCTTGGGTTCCGGGAAGGGCTACGAGCAGTACTTC. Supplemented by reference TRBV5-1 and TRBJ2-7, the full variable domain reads KAGVTQTPRYLIKTRGQQVTLSCSPISGHRSVSWYQQTPGQGLQFLFEYFSETQRNKGNFPGRFSGRQFSNSRSEMNVSTLELGDSALYLCASSLGSGKGYEQYFGPGTRLTVT.

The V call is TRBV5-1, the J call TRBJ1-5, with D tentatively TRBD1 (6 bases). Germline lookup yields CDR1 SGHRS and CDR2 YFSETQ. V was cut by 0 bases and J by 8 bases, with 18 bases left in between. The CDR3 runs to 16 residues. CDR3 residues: CASSLAGTKDSKPQHF. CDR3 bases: TGCGCCAGCAGCTTGGCCGGGACCAAGGACAGTAAGCCCCAGCATTTT.

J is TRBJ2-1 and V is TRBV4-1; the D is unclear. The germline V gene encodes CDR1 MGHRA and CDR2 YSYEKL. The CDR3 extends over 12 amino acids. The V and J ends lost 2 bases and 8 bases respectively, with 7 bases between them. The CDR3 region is CASSQNRDEQFF. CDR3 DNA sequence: TGCGCCAGCAGCCAAAACCGGGATGAGCAGTTCTTC.

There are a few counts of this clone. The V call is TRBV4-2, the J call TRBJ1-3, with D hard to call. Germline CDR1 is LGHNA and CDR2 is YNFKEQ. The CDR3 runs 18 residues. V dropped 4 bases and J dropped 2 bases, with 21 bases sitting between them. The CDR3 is CASSPRIGRGRTGNTIYF. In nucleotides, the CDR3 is TGTGCCAGCAGCCCAAGAATTGGGCGAGGGAGGACTGGAAACACCATATATTTT.

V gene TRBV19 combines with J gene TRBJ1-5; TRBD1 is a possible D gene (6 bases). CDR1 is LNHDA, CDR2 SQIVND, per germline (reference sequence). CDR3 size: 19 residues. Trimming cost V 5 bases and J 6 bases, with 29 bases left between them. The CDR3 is CASSPFPPGQFYVGQPQHF. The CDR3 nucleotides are TGTGCCAGTAGTCCGTTCCCCCCTGGACAGTTCTACGTCGGTCAGCCCCAGCATTTT. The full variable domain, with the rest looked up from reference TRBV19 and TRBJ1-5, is DGGITQSPKYLFRKEGQNVTLSCEQNLNHDAMYWYRQDPGQGLRLIYYSQIVNDFQKGDIAEGYSVSREKKESFPLTVTSAQKNPTAFYLCASSPFPPGQFYVGQPQHFGDGTRLSIL.

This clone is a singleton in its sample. CDR3 residues: CASRDLMNTEAFF. Written as DNA, the CDR3 is TGTGCCAGCAGGGACCTCATGAACACTGAAGCTTTCTTT. The rearrangement links TRBV27 to TRBJ1-1; D gene ambiguous. The germline V and J ends were trimmed by 6 bases and 0 bases, with 8 bases remaining between them. The CDR3 consists of 13 residues. Per germline, CDR1 MNHEY and CDR2 SMNVEV (reference sequence).

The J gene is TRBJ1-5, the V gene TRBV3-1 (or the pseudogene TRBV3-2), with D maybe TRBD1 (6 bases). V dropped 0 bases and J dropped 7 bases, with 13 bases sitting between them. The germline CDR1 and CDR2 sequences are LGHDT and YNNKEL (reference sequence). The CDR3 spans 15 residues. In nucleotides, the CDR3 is TGTGCCAGCAGCCAAGATCTCACAGGGAGGCAGCCCCAGCATTTT. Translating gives CASSQDLTGRQPQHF.

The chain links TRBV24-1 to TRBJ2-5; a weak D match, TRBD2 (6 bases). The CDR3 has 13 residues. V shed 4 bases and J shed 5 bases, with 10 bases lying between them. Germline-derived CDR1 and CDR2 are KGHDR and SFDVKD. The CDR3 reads CATSDSRGETQYF. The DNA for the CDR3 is TGTGCCACCAGTGACTCCCGGGGGGAGACCCAGTACTTC.

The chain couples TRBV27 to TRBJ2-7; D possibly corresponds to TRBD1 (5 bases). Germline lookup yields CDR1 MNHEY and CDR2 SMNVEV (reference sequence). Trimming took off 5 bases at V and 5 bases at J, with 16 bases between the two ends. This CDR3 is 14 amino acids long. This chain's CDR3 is CASSKQVSRDEQYF. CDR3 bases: TGTGCCAGCAGTAAACAGGTTTCCCGCGACGAGCAGTACTTC.

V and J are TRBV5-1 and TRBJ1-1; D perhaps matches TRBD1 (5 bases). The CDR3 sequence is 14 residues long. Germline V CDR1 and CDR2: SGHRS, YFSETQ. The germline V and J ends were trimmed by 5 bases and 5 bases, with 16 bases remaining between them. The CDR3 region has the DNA TGCGCCAGCAGTTCCGTGGCAGGGTCTACTGAAGCTTTCTTT. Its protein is CASSSVAGSTEAFF.

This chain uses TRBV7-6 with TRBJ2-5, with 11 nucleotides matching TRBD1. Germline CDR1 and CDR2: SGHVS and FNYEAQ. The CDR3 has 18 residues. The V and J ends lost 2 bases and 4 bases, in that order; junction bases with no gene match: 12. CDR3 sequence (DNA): TGTGCCAGCAGCTTAATACTATCTGGTGGACAGGGGGCAGAGACCCAGTACTTC. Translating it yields CASSLILSGGQGAETQYF.

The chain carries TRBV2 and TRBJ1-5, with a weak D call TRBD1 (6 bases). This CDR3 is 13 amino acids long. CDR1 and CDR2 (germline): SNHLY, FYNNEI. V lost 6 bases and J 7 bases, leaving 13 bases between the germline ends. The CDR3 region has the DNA TGTGCCAGCAGGAACGGACAGATCCAGCCCCAGCATTTT. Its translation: CASRNGQIQPQHF.

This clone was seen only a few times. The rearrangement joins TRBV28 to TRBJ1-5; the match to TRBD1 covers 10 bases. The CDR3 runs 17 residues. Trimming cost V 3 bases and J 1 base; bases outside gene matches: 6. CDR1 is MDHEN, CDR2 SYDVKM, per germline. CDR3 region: CASSFETGGRSNQPQHF. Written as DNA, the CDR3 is TGTGCCAGCAGTTTTGAGACAGGGGGCAGGAGCAATCAGCCCCAGCATTTT.

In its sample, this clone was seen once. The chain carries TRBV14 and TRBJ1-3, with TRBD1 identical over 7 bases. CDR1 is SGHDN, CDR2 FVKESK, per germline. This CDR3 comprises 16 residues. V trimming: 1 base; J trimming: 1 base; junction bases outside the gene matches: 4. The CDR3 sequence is CASSQVQGPSGNTIYF. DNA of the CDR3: TGTGCCAGCAGCCAAGTACAGGGGCCATCTGGAAACACCATATATTTT.

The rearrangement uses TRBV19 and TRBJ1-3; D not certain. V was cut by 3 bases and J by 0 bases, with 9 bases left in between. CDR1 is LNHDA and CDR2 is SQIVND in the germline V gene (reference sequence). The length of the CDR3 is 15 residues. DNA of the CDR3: TGTGCCAGTAGTATTGGCCAGTACTCTGGAAACACCATATATTTT. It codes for CASSIGQYSGNTIYF.

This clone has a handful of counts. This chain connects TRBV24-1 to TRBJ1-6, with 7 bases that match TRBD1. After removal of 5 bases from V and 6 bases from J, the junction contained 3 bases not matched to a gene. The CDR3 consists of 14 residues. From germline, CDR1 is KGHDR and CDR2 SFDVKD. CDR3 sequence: CATSGDSTNSPLHF. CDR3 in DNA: TGTGCCACCAGTGGGGACAGCACTAATTCACCCCTCCACTTT.

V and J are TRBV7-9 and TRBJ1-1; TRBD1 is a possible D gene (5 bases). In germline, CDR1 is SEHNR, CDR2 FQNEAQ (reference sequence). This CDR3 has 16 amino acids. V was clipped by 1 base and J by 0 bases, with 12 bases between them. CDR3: CASSLGVWGMNTEAFF. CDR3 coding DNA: TGTGCCAGCAGCTTAGGGGTTTGGGGCATGAACACTGAAGCTTTCTTT.